Presented here are 9 T cell receptor beta chains from one specimen sequenced in a study of T cells in Graves' hyperthyroidism and ophthalmopathy. Regions amplified from RNA transcripts were the TCR beta CDR3 regions. In the first-round RT-PCR of the TCR CDR3, the HTBI primer set was used. TCRdb processed the multiplex PCR reads anew with MiXCR; each CDR3 protein has one entry. The table includes 200,000 to 300,000 distinct CDR3 sequences, 15% to 20% detected once. The sequenced sample was blood. The source is a young woman with Graves' ophthalmopathy.

This clonotype was counted many times. The chain combines TRBV2 with TRBJ2-7; D not resolved. Germline loops: CDR1 SNHLY, CDR2 FYNNEI. The V end was cut by 10 bases, the J end by 4 bases, with 11 bases between. The CDR3 has 11 residues. CDR3 DNA sequence: TGTGCCACCAGACTCGGGTACGAGCAGTACTTC. Translating it yields CATRLGYEQYF.

This clonotype has only a few counts. One end of the junction varies from germline; a read error may be responsible. J is TRBJ1-5 and V is TRBV19, with D possibly being TRBD1 (6 bases). CDR3 length: 15 amino acids. Germline assignment: CDR1 LNHDA and CDR2 SQIVND (reference sequence). The CDR3 DNA reads TGTGCCAGTAGTAAGGCGACAGGAAGCAATCACCCCCAGCATTTT. It encodes CASSKATGSNHPQHF.

This clonotype has ten or more counts. The CDR3 region is CASSLWGQGVGNSPLHF. In DNA, the CDR3 is TGTGCCAGCAGTTTATGGGGACAGGGGGTAGGGAATTCACCCCTCCACTTT. The J gene is TRBJ1-6, the V gene TRBV28; 11 nucleotides line up with TRBD1. Germline trimming cut 0 bases from V and 7 bases from J; bases unmatched to any gene: 5. Germline loops: CDR1 MDHEN, CDR2 SYDVKM. This CDR3 contains 17 residues.

In its sample, this clonotype was seen many times. This sequence joins TRBV5-5 and TRBJ2-6, with no clear D. V was trimmed by 2 bases and J by 0 bases, leaving 6 bases between them. From germline, CDR1 is SGHKS and CDR2 YYEKEE (reference sequence). The CDR3 has 15 amino acids. This chain's CDR3 is CASSLSDSGANVLTF. CDR3 nucleotide sequence: TGTGCCAGCAGCTTATCAGACTCTGGGGCCAACGTCCTGACTTTC.

This clonotype came up many times. The chain carries TRBV18 and TRBJ1-1; possibly TRBD1 for D (5 bases). This CDR3 is 13 amino acids long. Trimming shortened V by 2 bases and J by 6 bases, and 10 bases separated the two germline ends. Germline loops: CDR1 KGHSH, CDR2 LQKENI. CDR3 sequence: CASSPDSQAEAFF. CDR3 nucleotide sequence: TGTGCCAGCTCACCAGACAGTCAAGCTGAAGCTTTCTTT.

In its sample, this clonotype was seen many times. This rearrangement joins TRBV20-1 to TRBJ2-7, with 9 bases fitting TRBD1. The germline CDR1 and CDR2 sequences are DFQATT and SNEGSKA (reference sequence). V was clipped by 5 bases and J by 2 bases; unmatched bases: 7. The CDR3 length is 14 residues. The CDR3 nucleotides read TGCAGTGCTGAACCCGGGACAGGGCCCTACGAGCAGTACTTC. It translates to CSAEPGTGPYEQYF.

The table lists this clonotype with many counts. The DNA of the CDR3 is TGCGCCAGCAGCTTGGGGCTCTCGCCCACAGATACGCAGTATTTT. Protein: CASSLGLSPTDTQYF. The chain links TRBV5-1 to TRBJ2-3; D is ambiguous. The germline CDR1 and CDR2 sequences are SGHRS and YFSETQ. Between the trimmed V and J ends, which lost 0 bases and 2 bases, there was a span of 10 bases. The CDR3 sequence is 15 residues long. Full variable domain (outside the CDR3, taken from reference TRBV5-1 and TRBJ2-3): KAGVTQTPRYLIKTRGQQVTLSCSPISGHRSVSWYQQTPGQGLQFLFEYFSETQRNKGNFPGRFSGRQFSNSRSEMNVSTLELGDSALYLCASSLGLSPTDTQYFGPGTRLTVL.

The chain is built from TRBV5-1 and TRBJ2-1, with 15 bases lining up with TRBD2. Trimming at V came to 4 bases and at J to 3 bases, leaving 5 bases not matched to a gene. CDR1 and CDR2 (germline): SGHRS, YFSETQ. This CDR3 comprises 17 residues. For the CDR3, the DNA is TGCGCCAGCAGCACCGGACTAGCGGGGGGGATCTACAATGAGCAGTTCTTC. Protein product: CASSTGLAGGIYNEQFF.

This clonotype was counted many times. The chain couples TRBV20-1 to TRBJ2-1; 11 nucleotides align to TRBD2. Per germline, CDR1 DFQATT and CDR2 SNEGSKA (reference sequence). The CDR3 has 19 amino acids. V gave up 4 bases and J gave up 1 base; unmatched junction bases: 15. In DNA form, the CDR3 reads TGCAGTGCTAACGGGCGAACTAGCGGGAGTTATGAATCCTACAATGAGCAGTTCTTC. It encodes CSANGRTSGSYESYNEQFF.